The following is a T cell receptor (beta chain) sequence with its context. Its recognized antigen is unknown. Nothing much larger sits one base from this clone, and base qualities are not available. This record belongs to a study of response to subunit inactivated influenza vaccine (dated by TCRdb to 2016 to 2018). At the level of the whole study: Deep quantitative T cell receptor repertoire profiling was used in the study to track responses to a trivalent subunit inactivated influenza vaccine.

Trimming accounts for 6 bases at V and 0 bases at J, while the number of junction bases matched to no gene is 6. The germline V gene encodes CDR1 SQVTM and CDR2 ANQGSEA. The CDR3 measures 14 amino acids from cysteine to phenylalanine. The only DNA kept is the CDR3, 42 bases in frame from the first base. The library was produced with RT-PCR. Instrument used: Illumina HiSeq 2500. TCRdb reanalyzed the raw reads on its own, using fastp at Q25 for trimming and MiXCR for clone calling, and kept in-frame beta chains. A single entry per CDR3 protein holds the most common genes and DNA from its merged rows. The sample table records some 520,000 distinct CDR3 sequences; 16% of these occur just once. Less than 4% of the sample belongs to the ten largest clones. Beyond this particular receptor, the publication reports: According to the authors, only a limited number of new T cells may be recruited by each seasonal influenza vaccination.

The sequences come from CD4+ T cells sorted from PBMCs, collected about 23 months after vaccination. The TCR sequence derives from a man aged 50 to 75 who received an inactivated influenza vaccine. Donor details come from another sample of the same person, matched by shared clones. The chain employs TRBV29-1 and TRBJ2-7, with 9 bases matching TRBD2. CDR3 reads: CSVLLAGSSYEQYF. The nucleotides are TGCAGCGTCTTACTAGCGGGTAGCTCCTACGAGCAGTACTTC.